This T cell receptor beta chain comes out of a study of lymphopenia after photon versus proton radiotherapy. Study-wide results and limits: Proton therapy kept repertoires fairly stable, unlike photons, which gained effector/memory cells. Only patients who died were analyzed for survival; proton advantage is unproven.

Germline V gives CDR1 SGHVS, CDR2 FQNEAQ. CDR3 length: 13 amino acids. Between the trimmed V and J ends, which lost 5 bases and 4 bases, there was a span of 9 bases. Sequenced by immunoSEQ multiplex PCR; TCRdb stores in-frame clones only, minus some. Among approximately 45,000 clones, about 85% were seen once, and the ten largest hold 2% to 2.5%. As concerns this clone: Its antigen is unidentified.

The chain is built from TRBV7-8 and TRBJ1-3; D remains unclear. The receptor was derived from a man in his forties or fifties with gastric cancer. Here the sequenced sample was peripheral blood, taken from a patient treated with photon-based radiotherapy. CDR3 sequence: CASSLHAGNTIYF. In nucleotides, the CDR3 is TGTGCCAGCAGCCTTCACGCGGGAAACACCATATATTTT.